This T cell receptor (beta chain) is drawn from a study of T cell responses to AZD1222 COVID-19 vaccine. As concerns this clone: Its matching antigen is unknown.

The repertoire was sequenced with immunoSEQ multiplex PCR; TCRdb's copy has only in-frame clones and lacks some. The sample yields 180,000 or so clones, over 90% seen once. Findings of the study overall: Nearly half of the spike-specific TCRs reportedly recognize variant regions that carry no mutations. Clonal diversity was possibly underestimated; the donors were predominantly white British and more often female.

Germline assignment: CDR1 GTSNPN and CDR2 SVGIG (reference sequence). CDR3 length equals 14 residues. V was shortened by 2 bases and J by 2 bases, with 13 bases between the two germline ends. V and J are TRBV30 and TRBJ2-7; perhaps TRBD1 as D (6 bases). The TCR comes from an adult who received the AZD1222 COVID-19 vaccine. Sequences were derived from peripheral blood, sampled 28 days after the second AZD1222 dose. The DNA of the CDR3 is TGTGCCTGGAGTTTCAGTAGGACAGCCTACGAGCAGTACTTC. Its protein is CAWSFSRTAYEQYF.